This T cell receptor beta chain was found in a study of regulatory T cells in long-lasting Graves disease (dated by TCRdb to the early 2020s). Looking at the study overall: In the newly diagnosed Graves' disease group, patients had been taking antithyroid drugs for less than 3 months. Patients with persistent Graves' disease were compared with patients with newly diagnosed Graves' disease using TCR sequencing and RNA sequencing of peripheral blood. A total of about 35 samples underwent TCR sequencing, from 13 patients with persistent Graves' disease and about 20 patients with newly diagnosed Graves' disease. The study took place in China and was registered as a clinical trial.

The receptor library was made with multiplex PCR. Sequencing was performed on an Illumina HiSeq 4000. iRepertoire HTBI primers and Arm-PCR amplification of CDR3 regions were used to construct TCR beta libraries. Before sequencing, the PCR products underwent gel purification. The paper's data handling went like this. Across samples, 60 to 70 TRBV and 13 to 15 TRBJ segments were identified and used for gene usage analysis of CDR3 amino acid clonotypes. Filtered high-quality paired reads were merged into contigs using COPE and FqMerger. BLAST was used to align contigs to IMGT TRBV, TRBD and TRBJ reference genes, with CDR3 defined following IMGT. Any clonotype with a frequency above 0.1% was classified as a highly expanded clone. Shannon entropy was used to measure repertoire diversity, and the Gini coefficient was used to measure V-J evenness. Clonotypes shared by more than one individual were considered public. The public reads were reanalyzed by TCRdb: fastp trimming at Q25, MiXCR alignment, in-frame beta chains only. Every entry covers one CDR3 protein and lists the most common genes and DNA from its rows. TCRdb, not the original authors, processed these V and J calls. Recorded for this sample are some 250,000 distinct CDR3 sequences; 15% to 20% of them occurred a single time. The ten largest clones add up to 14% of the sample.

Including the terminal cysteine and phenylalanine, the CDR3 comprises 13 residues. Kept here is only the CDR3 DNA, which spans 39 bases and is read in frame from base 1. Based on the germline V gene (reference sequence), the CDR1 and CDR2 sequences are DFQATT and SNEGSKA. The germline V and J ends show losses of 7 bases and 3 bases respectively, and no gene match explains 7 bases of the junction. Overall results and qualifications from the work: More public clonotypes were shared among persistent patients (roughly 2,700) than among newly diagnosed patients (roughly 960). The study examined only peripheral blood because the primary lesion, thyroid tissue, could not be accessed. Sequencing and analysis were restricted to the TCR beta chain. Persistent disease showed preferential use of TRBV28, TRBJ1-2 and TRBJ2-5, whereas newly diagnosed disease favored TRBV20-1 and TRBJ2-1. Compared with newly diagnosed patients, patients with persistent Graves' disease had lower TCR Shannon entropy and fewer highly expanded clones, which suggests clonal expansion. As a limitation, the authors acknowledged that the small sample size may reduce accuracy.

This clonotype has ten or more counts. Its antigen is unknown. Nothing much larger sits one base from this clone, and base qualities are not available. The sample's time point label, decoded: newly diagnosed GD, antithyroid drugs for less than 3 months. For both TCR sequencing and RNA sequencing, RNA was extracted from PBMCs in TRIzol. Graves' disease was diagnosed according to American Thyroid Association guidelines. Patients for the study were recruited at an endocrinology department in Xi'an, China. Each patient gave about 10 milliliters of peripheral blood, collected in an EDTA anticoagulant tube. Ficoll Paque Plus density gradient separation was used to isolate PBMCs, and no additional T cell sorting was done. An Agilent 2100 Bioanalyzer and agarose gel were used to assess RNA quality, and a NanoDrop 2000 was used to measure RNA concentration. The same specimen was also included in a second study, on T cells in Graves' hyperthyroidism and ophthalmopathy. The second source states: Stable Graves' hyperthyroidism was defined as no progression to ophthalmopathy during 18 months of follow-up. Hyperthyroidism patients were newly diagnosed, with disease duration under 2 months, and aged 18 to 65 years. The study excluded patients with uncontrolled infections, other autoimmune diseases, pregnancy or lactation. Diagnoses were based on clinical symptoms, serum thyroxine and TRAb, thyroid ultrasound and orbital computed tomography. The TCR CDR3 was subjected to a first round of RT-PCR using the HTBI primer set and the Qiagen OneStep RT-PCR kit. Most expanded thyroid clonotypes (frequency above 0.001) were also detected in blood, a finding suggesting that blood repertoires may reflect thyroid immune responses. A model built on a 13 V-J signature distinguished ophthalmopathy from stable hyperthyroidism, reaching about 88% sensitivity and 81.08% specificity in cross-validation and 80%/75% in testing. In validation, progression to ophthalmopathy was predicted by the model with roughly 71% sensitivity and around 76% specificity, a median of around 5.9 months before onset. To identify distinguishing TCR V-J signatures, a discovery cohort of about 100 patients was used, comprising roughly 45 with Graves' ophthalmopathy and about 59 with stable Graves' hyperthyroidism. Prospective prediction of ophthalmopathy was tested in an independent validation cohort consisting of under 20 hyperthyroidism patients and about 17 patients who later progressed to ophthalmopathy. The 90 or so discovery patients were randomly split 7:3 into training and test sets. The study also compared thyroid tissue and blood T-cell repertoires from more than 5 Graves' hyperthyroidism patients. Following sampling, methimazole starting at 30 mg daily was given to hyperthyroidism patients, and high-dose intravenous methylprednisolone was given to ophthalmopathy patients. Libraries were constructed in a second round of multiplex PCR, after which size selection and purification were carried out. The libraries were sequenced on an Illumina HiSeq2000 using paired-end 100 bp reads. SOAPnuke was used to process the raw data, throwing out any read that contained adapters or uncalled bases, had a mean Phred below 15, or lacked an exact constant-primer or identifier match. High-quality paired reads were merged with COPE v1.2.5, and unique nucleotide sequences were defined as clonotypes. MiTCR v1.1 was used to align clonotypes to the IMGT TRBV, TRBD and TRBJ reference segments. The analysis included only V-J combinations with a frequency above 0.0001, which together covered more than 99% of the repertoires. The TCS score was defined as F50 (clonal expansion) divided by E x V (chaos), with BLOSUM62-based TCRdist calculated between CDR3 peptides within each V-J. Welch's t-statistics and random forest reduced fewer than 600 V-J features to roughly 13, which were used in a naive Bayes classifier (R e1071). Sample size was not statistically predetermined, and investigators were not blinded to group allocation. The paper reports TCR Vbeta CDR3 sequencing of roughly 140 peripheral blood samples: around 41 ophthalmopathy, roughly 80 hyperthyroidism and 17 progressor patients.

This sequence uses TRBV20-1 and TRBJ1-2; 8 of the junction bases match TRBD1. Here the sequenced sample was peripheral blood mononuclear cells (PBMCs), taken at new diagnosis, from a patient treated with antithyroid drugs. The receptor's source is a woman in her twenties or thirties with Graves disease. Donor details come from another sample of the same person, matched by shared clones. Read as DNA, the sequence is TGCAGTGTACAGGGGGGGACGGACTATGGCTACACCTTC. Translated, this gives CSVQGGTDYGYTF.